This TCR beta chain emerged from a study of T cells in Graves' hyperthyroidism and ophthalmopathy. General observations from the study: Before onset, by a median of about seven months, the model predicted ophthalmopathy.

Stability of Graves' hyperthyroidism was defined as absent ophthalmopathy progression within 18 months. Orbital computed tomography, thyroid ultrasound, serum thyroxine and TRAb, and clinical symptoms together informed the diagnoses. CDR3 size: 12 residues. V was pared by 2 bases and J by 10 bases, with 11 bases between. Remarks on this clonotype: Its matching antigen is unknown.

TCR beta CDR3 regions were amplified from RNA. TCR CDR3 underwent first-round RT-PCR with the HTBI primer set. MiXCR was run by TCRdb on the multiplex PCR reads, yielding one entry per CDR3 protein. The table has 350,000 or so distinct CDR3 sequences, about 20% seen once; the top ten hold about 53%. The receptor was isolated from a woman aged 45-65 years with Graves' hyperthyroidism. Sequenced sample: blood. The V gene is TRBV12-3 or TRBV12-4, the J gene TRBJ1-1; the D gene is possibly TRBD1 (6 bases). CDR3 region: CASSLIGQSAFF. As DNA, the CDR3 is TGTGCCAGCAGTTTAATCGGACAGTCAGCTTTCTTT.